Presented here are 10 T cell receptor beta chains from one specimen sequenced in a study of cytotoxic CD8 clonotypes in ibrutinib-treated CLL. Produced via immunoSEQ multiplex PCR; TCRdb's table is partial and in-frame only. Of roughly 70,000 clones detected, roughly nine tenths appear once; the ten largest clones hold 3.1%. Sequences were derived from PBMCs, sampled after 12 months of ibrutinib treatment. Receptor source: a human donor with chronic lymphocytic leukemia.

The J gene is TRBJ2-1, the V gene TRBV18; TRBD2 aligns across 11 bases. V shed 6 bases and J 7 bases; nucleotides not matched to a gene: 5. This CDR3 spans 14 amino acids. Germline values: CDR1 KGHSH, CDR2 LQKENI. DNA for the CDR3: TGTGCCAGCTCCACTAGCGGGAGTAATAATGAGCAGTTCTTC. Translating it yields CASSTSGSNNEQFF.

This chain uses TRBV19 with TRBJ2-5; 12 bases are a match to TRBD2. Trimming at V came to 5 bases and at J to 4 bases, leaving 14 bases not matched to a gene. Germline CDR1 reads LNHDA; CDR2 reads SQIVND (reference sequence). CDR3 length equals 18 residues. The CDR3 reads CASSGGPHTSGRLETQYF. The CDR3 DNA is TGTGCCAGTAGTGGAGGGCCGCATACTAGCGGGAGGTTAGAGACCCAGTACTTC. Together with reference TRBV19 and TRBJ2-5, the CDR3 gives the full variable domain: DGGITQSPKYLFRKEGQNVTLSCEQNLNHDAMYWYRQDPGQGLRLIYYSQIVNDFQKGDIAEGYSVSREKKESFPLTVTSAQKNPTAFYLCASSGGPHTSGRLETQYFGPGTRLLVL.

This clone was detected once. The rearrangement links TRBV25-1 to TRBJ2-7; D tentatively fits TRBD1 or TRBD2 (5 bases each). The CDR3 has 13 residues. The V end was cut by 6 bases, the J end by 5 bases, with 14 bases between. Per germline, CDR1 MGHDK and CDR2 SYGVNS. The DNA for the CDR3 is TGTGCCAGCAGCGGCCGGGGCATAGACGAGCAGTACTTC. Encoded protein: CASSGRGIDEQYF.

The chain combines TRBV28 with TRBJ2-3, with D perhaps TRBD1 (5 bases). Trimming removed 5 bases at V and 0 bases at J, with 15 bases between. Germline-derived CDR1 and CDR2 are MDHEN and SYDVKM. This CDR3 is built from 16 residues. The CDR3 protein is CASSPRTWSSTDTQYF. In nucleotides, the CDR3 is TGTGCCAGCAGTCCACGGACATGGTCTAGCACAGATACGCAGTATTTT.

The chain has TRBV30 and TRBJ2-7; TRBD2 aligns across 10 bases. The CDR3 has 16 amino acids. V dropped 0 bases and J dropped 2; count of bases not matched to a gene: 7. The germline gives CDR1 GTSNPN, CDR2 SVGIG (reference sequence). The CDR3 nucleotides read TGTGCCTGGAGTGTCCTAGCGGGAGCCCGCCCCTACGAGCAGTACTTC. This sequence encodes CAWSVLAGARPYEQYF.

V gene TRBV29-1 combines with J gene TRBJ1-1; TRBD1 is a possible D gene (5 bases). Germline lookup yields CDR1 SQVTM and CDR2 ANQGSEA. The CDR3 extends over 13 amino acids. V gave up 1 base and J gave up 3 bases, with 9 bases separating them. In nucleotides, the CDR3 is TGCAGCGTTGAAGCAGGGAGGGACACTGAAGCTTTCTTT. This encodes CSVEAGRDTEAFF.

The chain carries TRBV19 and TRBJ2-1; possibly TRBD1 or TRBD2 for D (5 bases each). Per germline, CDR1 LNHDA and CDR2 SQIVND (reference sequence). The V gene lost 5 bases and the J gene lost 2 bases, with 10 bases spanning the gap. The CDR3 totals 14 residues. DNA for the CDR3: TGTGCCAGTAGTCACCCGGGACCCTACAATGAGCAGTTCTTC. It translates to CASSHPGPYNEQFF.

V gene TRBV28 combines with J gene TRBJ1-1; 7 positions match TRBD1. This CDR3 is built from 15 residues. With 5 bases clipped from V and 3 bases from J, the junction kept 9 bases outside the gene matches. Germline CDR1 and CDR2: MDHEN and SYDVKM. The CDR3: CASSPPRGADTEAFF. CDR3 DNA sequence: TGTGCCAGCAGTCCGCCCAGGGGGGCGGACACTGAAGCTTTCTTT. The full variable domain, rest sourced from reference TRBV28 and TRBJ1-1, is DVKVTQSSRYLVKRTGEKVFLECVQDMDHENMFWYRQDPGLGLRLIYFSYDVKMKEKGDIPEGYSVSREKKERFSLILESASTNQTSMYLCASSPPRGADTEAFFGQGTRLTVV.

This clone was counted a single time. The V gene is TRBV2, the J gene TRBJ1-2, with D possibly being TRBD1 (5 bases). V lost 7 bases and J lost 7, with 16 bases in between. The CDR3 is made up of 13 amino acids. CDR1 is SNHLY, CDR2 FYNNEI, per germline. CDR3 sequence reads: CASTPVGPGGYTF. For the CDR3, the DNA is TGTGCCAGCACCCCCGTGGGGCCGGGTGGCTACACCTTC. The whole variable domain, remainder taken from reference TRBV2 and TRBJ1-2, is EPEVTQTPSHQVTQMGQEVILRCVPISNHLYFYWYRQILGQKVEFLVSFYNNEISEKSEIFDDQFSVERPDGSNFTLKIRSTKLEDSAMYFCASTPVGPGGYTFGSGTRLTVV.

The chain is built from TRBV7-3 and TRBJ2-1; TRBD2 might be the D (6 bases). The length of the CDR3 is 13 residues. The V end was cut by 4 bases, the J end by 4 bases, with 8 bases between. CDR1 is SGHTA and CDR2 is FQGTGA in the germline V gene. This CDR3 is CASSSSEYNEQFF. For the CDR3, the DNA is TGTGCCAGCAGCTCTAGCGAGTACAATGAGCAGTTCTTC.